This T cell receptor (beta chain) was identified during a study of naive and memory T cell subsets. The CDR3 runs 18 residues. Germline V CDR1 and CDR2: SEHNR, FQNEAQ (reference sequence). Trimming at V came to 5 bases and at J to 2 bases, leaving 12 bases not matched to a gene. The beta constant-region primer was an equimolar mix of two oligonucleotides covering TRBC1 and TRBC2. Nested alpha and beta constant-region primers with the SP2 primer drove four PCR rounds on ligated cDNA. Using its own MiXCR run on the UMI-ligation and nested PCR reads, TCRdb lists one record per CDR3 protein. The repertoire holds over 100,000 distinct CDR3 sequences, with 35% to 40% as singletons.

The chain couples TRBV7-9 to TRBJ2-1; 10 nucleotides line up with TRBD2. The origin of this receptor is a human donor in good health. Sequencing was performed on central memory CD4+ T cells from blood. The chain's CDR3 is CASSHQGIAGGTYNEQFF. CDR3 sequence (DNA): TGTGCCAGCAGCCATCAGGGAATAGCGGGAGGCACCTACAATGAGCAGTTCTTC.